This TCR beta chain was recorded in a study of a mutant IDH1 vaccine in newly diagnosed glioma. Study-level information: Eight vaccinations were given in weeks 1, 3, 5, 7, 11, 15, 19 and 23. Radiotherapy alone preceded vaccination by 4-6 weeks; alternatively, vaccination started with temozolomide cycles. The treated group averaged approximately 42 years old and was roughly 60% male, roughly 40% female.

CDR3 length equals 16 residues. CDR1 and CDR2 (germline): SGHTA, FQGNSA. Trimming shortened V by 1 base and J by 0 bases, and 12 bases separated the two germline ends. Libraries were prepared by immunoSEQ multiplex PCR; TCRdb keeps only in-frame clonotypes and omits some of them. The repertoire consists of around 40,000 clones, with over 75% occurring once and the leading ten covering about 1.5%. This clone has more than one count but fewer than ten. Its antigen is currently unknown. Described time point: week 5, during vaccination. What each vaccine dose contained was 300 ug of mutant IDH1 20-mer peptide, accompanied by topical imiquimod.

The TCR originated in a man aged 40-50 years with glioma. The V and J genes are TRBV7-2 and TRBJ1-1; TRBD1 is a possible D gene (5 bases). The sequenced sample was PBMCs, obtained from a glioma patient whose treatment included an IDH1 peptide vaccine. DNA of the CDR3: TGTGCCAGCAGCTTAGTCGTCGGGGCAGTGAACACTGAAGCTTTCTTT. This sequence encodes CASSLVVGAVNTEAFF.